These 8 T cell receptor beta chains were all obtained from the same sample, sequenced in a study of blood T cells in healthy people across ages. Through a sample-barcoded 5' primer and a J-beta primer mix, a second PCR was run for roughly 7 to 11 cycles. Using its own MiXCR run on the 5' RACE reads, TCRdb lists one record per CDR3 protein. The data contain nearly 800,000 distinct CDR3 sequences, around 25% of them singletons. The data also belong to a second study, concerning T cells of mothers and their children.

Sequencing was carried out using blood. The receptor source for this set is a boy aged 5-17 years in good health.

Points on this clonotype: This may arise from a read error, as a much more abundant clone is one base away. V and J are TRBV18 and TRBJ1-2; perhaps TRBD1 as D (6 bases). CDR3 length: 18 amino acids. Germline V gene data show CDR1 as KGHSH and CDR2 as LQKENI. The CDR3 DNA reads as TGTACCAGCTCTCCCCTGTCCACAGGGAGGTTCGGATTCTATGGCTACACCTTC. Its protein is CTSSPLSTGRFGFYGYTF.

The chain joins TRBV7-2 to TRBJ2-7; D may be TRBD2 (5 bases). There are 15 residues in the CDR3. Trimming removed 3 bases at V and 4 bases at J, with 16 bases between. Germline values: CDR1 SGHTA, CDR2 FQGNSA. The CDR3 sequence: CASSFFVGEFYEQYF. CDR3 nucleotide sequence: TGTGCCAGCAGCTTCTTTGTCGGGGAGTTTTACGAGCAGTACTTC.

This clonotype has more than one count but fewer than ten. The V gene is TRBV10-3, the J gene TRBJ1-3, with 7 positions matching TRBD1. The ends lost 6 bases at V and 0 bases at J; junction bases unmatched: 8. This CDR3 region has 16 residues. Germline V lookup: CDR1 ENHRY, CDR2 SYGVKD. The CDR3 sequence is CAISKRRGNSGNTIYF. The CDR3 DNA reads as TGTGCCATCAGCAAACGCAGGGGGAACTCTGGAAACACCATATATTTT.

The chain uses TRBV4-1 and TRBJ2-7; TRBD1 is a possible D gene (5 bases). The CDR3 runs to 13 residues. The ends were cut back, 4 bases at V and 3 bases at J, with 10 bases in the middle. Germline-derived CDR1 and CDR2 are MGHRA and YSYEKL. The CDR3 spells CASSPSGNYEQYF. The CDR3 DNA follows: TGCGCCAGCAGCCCATCAGGGAACTACGAGCAGTACTTC.

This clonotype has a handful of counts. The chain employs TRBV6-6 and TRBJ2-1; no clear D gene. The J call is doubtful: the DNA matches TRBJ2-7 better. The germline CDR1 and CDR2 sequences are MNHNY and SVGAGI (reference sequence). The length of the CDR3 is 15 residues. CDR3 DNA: TGTGCCAGCAGTTACGGCCCCGCCGAAGGCTACGAGCAGTACTTC. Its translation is CASSYGPAEGYEQYF.

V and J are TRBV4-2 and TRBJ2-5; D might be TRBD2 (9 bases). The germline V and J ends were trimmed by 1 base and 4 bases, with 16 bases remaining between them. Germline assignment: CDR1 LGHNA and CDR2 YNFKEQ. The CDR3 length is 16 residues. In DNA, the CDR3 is TGTGCCAGCAGCCAAGTGTCTAGCGGGACAGGAGAGACCCAGTACTTC. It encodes CASSQVSSGTGETQYF.

CDR3 bases: TGTGCCAGCAGCCCCAAGGGACAATCGCATGAAAAACTGTTTTTT. Translation: CASSPKGQSHEKLFF. The chain combines TRBV13 with TRBJ1-4, with D perhaps TRBD1 (6 bases). Germline-derived CDR1 and CDR2 are PRHDT and FYEKMQ (reference sequence). The V and J ends lost 5 bases and 6 bases respectively, with 16 bases between them. This CDR3 region has 15 residues.

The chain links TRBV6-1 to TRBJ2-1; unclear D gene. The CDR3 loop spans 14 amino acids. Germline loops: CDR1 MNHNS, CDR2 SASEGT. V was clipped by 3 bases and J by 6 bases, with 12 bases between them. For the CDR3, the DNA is TGTGCCAGCAGTGATCCCCTCGAAGGCAATGAGCAGTTCTTC. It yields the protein CASSDPLEGNEQFF.